The text below deals with one T cell receptor beta chain. Its antigen is not yet known. Base qualities are not provided; no much larger clone lies one nucleotide away. Genomic DNA was extracted with the Qiagen DNeasy kit from unsorted PBMCs and from negatively selected CD4+ and CD8+ fractions. TCR beta CDR3 regions were amplified by immunoSEQ multiplex PCR using primers annealing to V and J segments. A synthetic immune receptor repertoire was used to minimize amplification bias, and remaining bias was computationally removed after sequencing. The source study handled its data this way. Custom Python scripts were used to quantify repertoire diversity as the Shannon entropy index. The unsorted, CD4+ and CD8+ repertoires were each analyzed separately, with the exception of combined analyses, where CD4+ and CD8+ sequences were merged in silico. Clonal expansion was defined as a frequency increase of at least 2-fold after treatment compared with C1D1, and clones undetected at baseline were assigned a pseudocount of 0.5. Clones with 0 or 1 copy at C1D1 were classified as singleton clones, and clones with 2 or more copies were classified as non-singleton clones. Clones expanded in unsorted samples were assigned a CD4+, CD8+ or unknown annotation through matching of protein sequences in sorted samples from the same patient. Wilcoxon tests were applied to paired samples to test diversity changes from C1D1 to C4D1. In its TCRdb copy, this immuneACCESS table keeps in-frame sequences only and misses some clones. Where compared with another copy, unresolved V genes explain less than half of these, and the others have no known cause. D and trimming come from the DNA, and the V and J calls and clone size come from that table. Within this sample are over 85,000 clones, with just over 90% of them counted one time only. The ten largest make up 2.5% to 3.5% of the sample.

This sample stems from a study of PD-1 blockade in classical Hodgkin lymphoma (dated by TCRdb to the early 2020s). Concerning the study at large: Nivolumab dosing was 3 mg/kg intravenously every 2 weeks, continuing until either disease progression or unacceptable toxicity. The study used TCR beta sequencing and CyTOF to define a peripheral blood immune signature of response to PD-1 blockade in classical Hodgkin lymphoma. Broader findings and caveats from the paper: Baseline TCR diversity was reported to be lower in newly diagnosed patients than in healthy donors and to be lower still in relapsed/refractory patients. Patients starting nivolumab less than 1 year after ASCT had lower diversity and were excluded from later analyses to avoid confounding by immune reconstitution. The study was limited to a single clinical trial cohort, and causes of repertoire differences, possibly disease activity or prior therapy, remained undefined. CD4+ but not CD8+ TCR diversity rose significantly by C4D1 (p=0.0027 vs p=0.16), most apparent in complete responders (p=0.02). Among trial patients, those achieving complete response had baseline diversity similar to that of newly diagnosed patients, while diversity was significantly lower in partial responders and progressors.

At the junction V is shortened by 4 bases and J by 8 bases, with 16 bases in between. From the cysteine through the phenylalanine, the CDR3 covers 14 amino acids. CDR3 DNA is the only sequence kept; it has 42 bases, read in frame from the first base. The germline V gene yields SGDLS for CDR1 and YYNGEE for CDR2. This specimen's time point label, interpreted: cycle 4 day 1 (C4D1), after five to seven weeks of nivolumab. Every trial patient had relapsed following autologous stem cell transplantation, and prior brentuximab vedotin exposure was what differed among cohorts A, B and C. The trial cohort was composed of under 70 patients with relapsed/refractory classical Hodgkin lymphoma, for whom complete response, partial response or progressive disease was recorded as best overall response. In the multi-cohort phase II CheckMate 205 trial, trial patients received single-agent nivolumab. An independent review committee assessed best overall response by applying the 2007 International Working Group response criteria. Trial PBMCs were obtained immediately prior to nivolumab initiation (C1D1) and on therapy at cycle 2 day 1 and cycle 4 day 1. Peripheral blood was collected in 8 mL Vacutainer Cell Preparation Tubes, from which PBMCs were isolated by centrifugation and then cryopreserved.

This material consisted of peripheral blood mononuclear cells (PBMCs), taken before the fourth cycle of nivolumab. This TCR came from a human donor with classical Hodgkin lymphoma. The sequence joins TRBV9 to TRBJ2-4; the best D guess is TRBD1, with 8 bases matching. The CDR3: CASSPRTGRDIQYF. The DNA reads TGTGCCAGCAGCCCAAGGACAGGGAGGGACATTCAGTACTTC.